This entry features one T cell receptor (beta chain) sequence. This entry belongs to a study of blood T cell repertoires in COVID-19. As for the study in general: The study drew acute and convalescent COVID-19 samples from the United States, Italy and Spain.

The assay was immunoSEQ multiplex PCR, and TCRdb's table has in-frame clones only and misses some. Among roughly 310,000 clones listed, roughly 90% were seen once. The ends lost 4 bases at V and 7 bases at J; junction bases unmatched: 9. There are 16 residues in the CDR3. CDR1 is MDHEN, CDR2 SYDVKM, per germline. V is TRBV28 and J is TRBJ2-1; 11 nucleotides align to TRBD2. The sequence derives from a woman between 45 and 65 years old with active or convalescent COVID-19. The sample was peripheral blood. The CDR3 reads CASSSLTSGSTNEQFF. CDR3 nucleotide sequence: TGTGCCAGCAGTTCCCTAACTAGCGGGAGTACAAATGAGCAGTTCTTC. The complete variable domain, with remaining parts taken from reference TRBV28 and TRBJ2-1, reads DVKVTQSSRYLVKRTGEKVFLECVQDMDHENMFWYRQDPGLGLRLIYFSYDVKMKEKGDIPEGYSVSREKKERFSLILESASTNQTSMYLCASSSLTSGSTNEQFFGPGTRLTVL.